These T cell receptor beta chains were read from a single sample in a study of regulatory T cells in long-lasting Graves disease. TCRdb independently ran MiXCR on the multiplex PCR reads; one entry per CDR3 protein. There are roughly 530,000 distinct CDR3 sequences in the sample; about 16% occur only once, and approximately 25% lies in the top ten. These data were likewise used in another study, on T cells in Graves' hyperthyroidism and ophthalmopathy.

The sequencing used peripheral blood mononuclear cells (PBMCs), collected at new diagnosis, from a patient treated with antithyroid drugs. Source of these receptors: a woman aged 35 to 60 with Graves disease. Each CDR3 is given with its conserved first and last residue. The order of the fields is V gene, clone size, J gene, D gene, CDR3 DNA, CDR3 protein. A D gene is named only where the DNA matches it firmly. Size values are once, few and many counts, or a class for expanded clones, and some rows have none.

TRBV12-3/TRBV12-4	many	TRBJ1-1	NA	TGTGCCAGCAGCCCCCAGGGTGACTTCGCTGAAGCTTTCTTT	CASSPQGDFAEAFF
TRBV5-1	NA	TRBJ2-5	TRBD2	TGCGCCAGCAGCTTGATGTTGACGGGGGGGCCCCAAGAGACCCAGTACTTC	CASSLMLTGGPQETQYF
TRBV28	many	TRBJ1-5	TRBD1	TGTGCCAGCAGTGCACGGGACAGGGGGCTTGGCAATCAGCCCCAGCATTTT	CASSARDRGLGNQPQHF
TRBV14	many	TRBJ2-3	NA	TGTGCCAGCGCTCCGAGTGCTGGCGGGGTCATGCAGTATTTT	CASAPSAGGVMQYF
TRBV27	many	TRBJ1-5	NA	TGTGCCAGCAGTGCCCCAGGACTTAATCAGCCCCAGCATTTT	CASSAPGLNQPQHF
TRBV6-9	NA	TRBJ2-3	TRBD1	TGTGCCAGCAGTTACGGCGGGACAGGGCTAACAGATACGCAGTATTTT	CASSYGGTGLTDTQYF
TRBV6-5	many	TRBJ1-1	NA	TGTGCCAGCAGTTACAGGGTCATGAACACTGAAGCTTTCTTT	CASSYRVMNTEAFF
TRBV6-5	many	TRBJ1-5	NA	TGTGCCAGCAGTTACTCGTCTGATGGTCAGCCCCAGCATTTT	CASSYSSDGQPQHF
TRBV19	NA	TRBJ2-2	NA	TGTGCCAGTAGTATTTTGGGTTCCACCGGGGAGCTGTTTTTT	CASSILGSTGELFF
TRBV27	many	TRBJ2-2	TRBD2	TGTGCCAGCAGTTTAGTTGGCGGGGGGGCGGGTAGGACCGGGGAGCTGTTTTTT	CASSLVGGGAGRTGELFF
TRBV7-2	many	TRBJ1-2	NA	TGTGCCAGCAGCTTGTTCCAGGGCATCTATGGCTACACCTTC	CASSLFQGIYGYTF
TRBV11-2	once	TRBJ2-3	TRBD2	TGTGCCAGCATCCCTGGGGGGGTTAAGGTCCTTCTCGATACGCAGTATTTT	CASIPGGVKVLLDTQYF
TRBV5-1	NA	TRBJ1-1	NA	TGCGCCAGCTGTATCGGACAGACCGATAACACTGAAGCTTTCTTT	CASCIGQTDNTEAFF
TRBV11-2	many	TRBJ2-7	TRBD2	TGTGCCAGCAGCTTAGTATCGGGGGGCGAGCAGTACTTC	CASSLVSGGEQYF
TRBV5-1	NA	TRBJ1-4	NA	TGCGCCAGCAGCTCGGGGGAGGTTGGGGAAAAACTGTTTTTT	CASSSGEVGEKLFF
TRBV5-4	few	TRBJ1-4	TRBD1	TGTGCCAGCAGCTTACAAGACAGGGGGACTGAAAAACTGTTTTTT	CASSLQDRGTEKLFF
TRBV19	NA	TRBJ2-2	NA	TGTGCCAGTAGCGTTGGAAGGAACACCGGGGAGCTGTTTTTT	CASSVGRNTGELFF
TRBV3-1	many	TRBJ2-7	NA	TGTGCCAGCAGCCAATACTACGAGCAGTACTTC	CASSQYYEQYF
TRBV2	many	TRBJ2-5	NA	TGTGCCAGCAGCGCGGGGACCCAAGAGACCCAGTACTTC	CASSAGTQETQYF
TRBV12-3/TRBV12-4	many	TRBJ1-5	NA	TGTGCCAGCAGTTTAGGGTCGGGGAGCAATCAGCCCCAGCATTTT	CASSLGSGSNQPQHF
TRBV12-3/TRBV12-4	few	TRBJ1-1	NA	TGTGCCAGCAGTACGATAGGACACAAAAGAGCTTTCTTT	CASSTIGHKRAFF
TRBV5-6	many	TRBJ1-2	TRBD1	TGTGCCAGCAGCTTGTCTCAGGGGGACTATGGCTACACCTTC	CASSLSQGDYGYTF
TRBV10-3	few	TRBJ2-2	NA	TGTGCCATCATGGGCACTCACGCTGGGGACACCGGGGAGCTGTTTTTT	CAIMGTHAGDTGELFF